Listed below are T cell receptor beta chains from one sample, sequenced in a study of beta chain features in type 1 diabetes. The data were produced by immunoSEQ multiplex PCR, yet TCRdb's version contains in-frame clones alone and is incomplete. This sample has hundreds of thousands of clones, with over 12% found just once. Sequenced: naive CD4+ T cells from blood. These receptors all stem from a young man with type 1 diabetes. The CDR3 runs from the conserved cysteine through the conserved F or W. The order of the fields is V gene, J gene, clone size, CDR3 length, D gene, CDR3 protein. D genes are given only for firm matches. Expanded clones are given a class, and other clones once, few, many or no size at all.

TRBV10-3	TRBJ2-2	few	14	NA	CAISEGPNTGELFF
TRBV5-1	TRBJ2-3	few	14	NA	CASSNPQGGDTQYF
TRBV5-1	TRBJ1-2	few	13	NA	CASSQTGSYGYTF
TRBV5-1	TRBJ2-7	NA	13	NA	CASSLAGRHEQYF
TRBV7-9	TRBJ1-5	NA	14	TRBD1	CASSLGQGIAPQHF
TRBV6-6	TRBJ2-1	NA	14	TRBD2	CASKAGGPYGEQFF
TRBV28	TRBJ2-5	NA	15	TRBD1	CASSLYKGARETQYF
TRBV30	TRBJ1-4	NA	13	NA	CAWSPGPYEKLFF
TRBV21-1	TRBJ1-1	few	14	NA	CASSDRGVNTEAFF
TRBV30	TRBJ2-1	NA	18	TRBD2	CAWSPWSSGGRSYNEQFF
TRBV25-1	TRBJ2-3	few	15	NA	CASSESTGSTDTQYF
TRBV29-1	TRBJ1-2	few	12	NA	CSVSDVNYGYTF
TRBV5-1	TRBJ2-7	few	15	NA	CASSFTGTLSYEQYF
TRBV25-1	TRBJ1-2	few	14	TRBD1	CASSDPTGIYGYTF
TRBV6-5	TRBJ1-1	NA	15	NA	CAGPGSPRPNTEAFF
TRBV13	TRBJ1-2	NA	15	TRBD1	CASSLVDRASNGYTF
TRBV20-1	TRBJ2-1	once	11	NA	CSARDRAEQFF
TRBV29-1	TRBJ2-2	NA	15	NA	CSVVIGQLNTGELFF
TRBV5-6	TRBJ2-3	NA	16	TRBD1	CASSLVTGGLTDTQYF
TRBV5-6	TRBJ2-5	NA	15	NA	CASSMWGHGEETQYF
TRBV5-1	TRBJ2-5	NA	13	TRBD2	CASRSAGGETQYF
TRBV27	TRBJ2-2	few	13	NA	CASSPSGLSVLFF
TRBV4-1	TRBJ2-7	NA	18	NA	CASSQEGGGGAFSYEQYF
TRBV5-1	TRBJ2-7	NA	14	NA	CASSLEGLRYEQYF
TRBV6-5	TRBJ2-3	NA	16	TRBD2	CASSYRASGSADTQYF
TRBV29-1	TRBJ2-4	few	17	TRBD1	CSARDRILLGPKNIQYF
TRBV4-1	TRBJ1-5	few	16	NA	CASSQVLEAGGQPQHF
TRBV18	TRBJ2-3	few	19	TRBD2	CASSPQGAGALKSTDTQYF
TRBV19	TRBJ2-6	NA	17	TRBD1	CASRTGTANSGANVLTF
TRBV15	TRBJ1-2	NA	15	NA	CATSRAPAGDYGYTF
TRBV5-1	TRBJ2-1	few	12	NA	CASSLAGAEQFF
TRBV30	TRBJ1-2	few	16	NA	CAWSFLPGQGAHGYTF
TRBV30	TRBJ2-1	few	12	NA	CAWGGAYNEQFF
TRBV18	TRBJ2-7	NA	15	NA	CASSPLGGDSYEQYF
TRBV9	TRBJ2-3	NA	12	NA	CASSAGLDTQYF
TRBV7-2	TRBJ2-2	few	12	NA	CASSSNTGELFF
TRBV29-1	TRBJ2-5	NA	14	NA	CSVEDGGLQETQYF
TRBV4-3	TRBJ1-2	few	16	NA	CASSQQTGASHYGYTF
TRBV18	TRBJ2-7	few	13	NA	CASSPGTRYEQYF
TRBV7-2	TRBJ1-2	few	13	TRBD1	CASSMGQGRGYTF
TRBV7-2	TRBJ2-1	NA	16	NA	CASSLAAGTLYNEQFF